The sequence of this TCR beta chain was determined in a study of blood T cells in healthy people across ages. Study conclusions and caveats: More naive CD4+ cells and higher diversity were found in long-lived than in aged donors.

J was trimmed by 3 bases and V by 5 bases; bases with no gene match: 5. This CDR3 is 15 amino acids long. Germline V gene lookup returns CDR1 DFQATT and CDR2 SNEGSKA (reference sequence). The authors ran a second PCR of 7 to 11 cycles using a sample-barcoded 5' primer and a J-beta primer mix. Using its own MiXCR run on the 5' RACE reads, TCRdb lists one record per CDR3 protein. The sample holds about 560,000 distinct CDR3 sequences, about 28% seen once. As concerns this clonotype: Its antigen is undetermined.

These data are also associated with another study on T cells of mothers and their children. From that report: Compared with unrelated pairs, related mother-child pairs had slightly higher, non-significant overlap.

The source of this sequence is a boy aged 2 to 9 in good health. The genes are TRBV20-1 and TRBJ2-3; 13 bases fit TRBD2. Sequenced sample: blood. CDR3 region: CSAGTSGVGTDTQYF. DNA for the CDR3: TGCAGTGCTGGGACTAGCGGGGTTGGGACAGATACGCAGTATTTT.